This TCR beta chain was documented in a study of blood T cell repertoires in COVID-19. Study summary: Acute and convalescent COVID-19 samples came from the United States, Italy and Spain. In each case, the material was cDNA or gDNA derived from T cells, B-cell-depleted T cells, or PBMCs.

Per the study methods: Using reference gene primer amplification, nucleated cell counts were estimated. Profiling relied on immunoSEQ multiplex PCR, and the TCRdb table lists in-frame clones only, not all of them. The D gene and trimming were derived from the DNA, and the V and J assignments and clone size from that table. The sample records roughly 250,000 clones, 85% to 90% being singletons. Trimming pared 6 bases from V and 3 bases from J, leaving 11 bases between. Germline V gene lookup returns CDR1 MNHEY and CDR2 SVGAGI. The CDR3 contains 13 residues. The sample comprised peripheral blood. This clonotype was obtained from a woman aged 40 to 50 with acute or convalescent COVID-19. The chain couples TRBV6-5 to TRBJ1-1; D perhaps matches TRBD1 (6 bases). The CDR3 loop is CASRDRGYTEAFF. The CDR3 region has the DNA TGTGCCAGCAGGGACAGAGGGTACACTGAAGCTTTCTTT.